The 27 T cell receptor beta chains below come from one sample, sequenced in a study of glioma-infiltrating T cells after dendritic cell vaccination. Assay used: immunoSEQ multiplex PCR; TCRdb lists only in-frame clones, some missing. Here the sample spans around 67,000 clones, about 86% being singletons. The input for sequencing was blood, taken before dendritic cell vaccination. Every receptor here comes from a human donor with glioblastoma.

This rearrangement joins TRBV2 to TRBJ2-3, with 7 positions matching TRBD2. Germline V lookup: CDR1 SNHLY, CDR2 FYNNEI. The V and J ends lost 5 bases and 4 bases, in that order; junction bases with no gene match: 6. CDR3 size: 14 residues. CDR3 sequence reads: CASSSGAASDTQYF. The CDR3 bases are TGTGCCAGCAGTAGCGGGGCGGCCTCAGATACGCAGTATTTT.

The chain links TRBV5-4 to TRBJ1-1, with a tentative D call TRBD1 (5 bases). V was shortened by 0 bases and J by 4 bases, with 16 bases between the two germline ends. The CDR3 runs 16 residues. Germline CDR1 is SGHNT and CDR2 is YYREEE (reference sequence). The DNA of the CDR3 is TGTGCCAGCAGCTTGGATGCGGGGCTCGTTACCACTGAAGCTTTCTTT. It specifies CASSLDAGLVTTEAFF.

This clone was seen a few times. The rearrangement uses TRBV2 and TRBJ1-2, with D unclear. CDR3 length: 17 amino acids. V was cut by 2 bases and J by 3 bases, with 19 bases left in between. CDR1 and CDR2 from the germline V gene are SNHLY and FYNNEI. The CDR3: CASSESSSQEDDYGYTF. The CDR3 DNA reads as TGTGCCAGCAGTGAAAGCTCCTCTCAGGAAGATGACTATGGCTACACCTTC. The full variable domain, in which reference TRBV2 and TRBJ1-2 provide the parts outside the CDR3, is EPEVTQTPSHQVTQMGQEVILRCVPISNHLYFYWYRQILGQKVEFLVSFYNNEISEKSEIFDDQFSVERPDGSNFTLKIRSTKLEDSAMYFCASSESSSQEDDYGYTFGSGTRLTVV.

The gene calls are TRBV28 and TRBJ2-2, with D perhaps TRBD1 (5 bases). V shed 5 bases and J shed 5 bases, with 12 bases lying between them. CDR3 length equals 14 residues. Germline lookup yields CDR1 MDHEN and CDR2 SYDVKM. CDR3 DNA sequence: TGTGCCAGCAGTACCGTGACAGTAACCGGGGAGCTGTTTTTT. This gives the protein CASSTVTVTGELFF.

The gene calls are TRBV19 and TRBJ2-5; the match to TRBD2 covers 7 bases. This CDR3 region has 15 residues. V dropped 1 base and J dropped 4; count of bases not matched to a gene: 6. Germline V gene sequence: CDR1 LNHDA, CDR2 SQIVND (reference sequence). Here the CDR3 DNA reads TGTGCCAGTAGTATAGGGGGACTACTCCTAGAGACCCAGTACTTC. It yields the protein CASSIGGLLLETQYF.

The V gene is TRBV5-1, the J gene TRBJ1-1, with 9 positions matching TRBD1. The germline V gene has CDR1 SGHRS and CDR2 YFSETQ. There are 18 residues in the CDR3. J was trimmed by 0 bases and V by 3 bases; bases with no gene match: 12. As DNA, the CDR3 is TGCGCCAGCAGCTCCTACCTATCTCACAGGGGGCTGAACACTGAAGCTTTCTTT. Protein product: CASSSYLSHRGLNTEAFF.

The table lists this clone with a count of one. The chain combines TRBV4-3 with TRBJ2-5, with 9 bases aligning to TRBD2. Trimming cost V 1 base and J 5 bases; bases outside gene matches: 2. CDR1 and CDR2 (germline): LGHNA, YSLEER. The length of the CDR3 is 14 residues. CDR3 loop: CASSQGLAAETQYF. The CDR3 nucleotides read TGCGCCAGCAGCCAAGGACTAGCGGCGGAGACCCAGTACTTC.

The CDR3 loop is CASIYDRGGPGELFF. CDR3 DNA sequence: TGTGCCAGCATTTATGACAGGGGCGGTCCCGGGGAGCTGTTTTTT. V usage is TRBV2 and J usage is TRBJ2-2; TRBD1 agrees at 8 bases. The germline CDR1 and CDR2 sequences are SNHLY and FYNNEI. J gave up 6 bases and V 7 bases, and 10 bases lay outside the gene matches. The CDR3 totals 15 residues.

The chain carries TRBV5-4 and TRBJ2-7; tentative D call: TRBD2 (5 bases). CDR1 and CDR2 from the germline V gene are SGHNT and YYREEE (reference sequence). Trimming left V 2 bases short and J 5 bases short, with 14 bases between. There are 14 residues in the CDR3. The CDR3 sequence is CASSLRDAINEQYF. The CDR3 nucleotides read TGTGCCAGCAGCTTACGGGATGCCATCAACGAGCAGTACTTC.

CDR3 DNA: TGCAGCGTTGGCGGGGGGAATTTTGGAAACACCATATATTTT. Residues: CSVGGGNFGNTIYF. The rearrangement joins TRBV29-1 to TRBJ1-3; TRBD1 is a possible D gene (5 bases). Trimming shortened V by 4 bases and J by 3 bases, and 13 bases separated the two germline ends. The CDR3 spans 14 residues. In germline, CDR1 is SQVTM, CDR2 ANQGSEA.

The V call is TRBV6-6, the J call TRBJ1-2; maybe TRBD1 (5 bases). Germline V gene sequence: CDR1 MNHNY, CDR2 SVGAGI (reference sequence). The CDR3 loop spans 13 amino acids. The ends were cut back, 5 bases at V and 5 bases at J, with 12 bases in the middle. CDR3 amino acids: CASSPTVSYGYTF. CDR3 nucleotides: TGTGCCAGCAGTCCGACAGTTTCTTATGGCTACACCTTC.

The gene calls are TRBV5-4 and TRBJ2-3, with TRBD1 matching over 7 bases. The germline CDR1 and CDR2 sequences are SGHNT and YYREEE (reference sequence). The CDR3 sequence is 14 residues long. The ends lost 1 base at V and 6 bases at J; junction bases unmatched: 5. This CDR3 reads CASSLTGVGDTQYF. In nucleotides, the CDR3 is TGTGCCAGCAGCTTGACAGGGGTCGGGGATACGCAGTATTTT.

This sequence joins TRBV5-1 and TRBJ1-3; no reliable D call. V lost 0 bases, J lost 8 bases, and 9 bases lay in between. CDR3 length: 13 amino acids. Germline V gene sequence: CDR1 SGHRS, CDR2 YFSETQ. Here the CDR3 reads CASSLESLDTIYF. Written as DNA, the CDR3 is TGCGCCAGCAGCTTGGAAAGCCTCGACACCATATATTTT.

This clone was counted a few times. The chain joins TRBV5-1 to TRBJ2-6; 13 bases match TRBD2. CDR3 length equals 16 residues. Germline CDR1 and CDR2: SGHRS and YFSETQ. V shed 5 bases and J 3 bases; nucleotides not matched to a gene: 2. The CDR3 bases are TGCGCCAGCAGACGGACTAGCGGGGGTGGGGCCAACGTCCTGACTTTC. Translated: CASRRTSGGGANVLTF. The variable domain in full, completed from reference TRBV5-1 and TRBJ2-6, reads KAGVTQTPRYLIKTRGQQVTLSCSPISGHRSVSWYQQTPGQGLQFLFEYFSETQRNKGNFPGRFSGRQFSNSRSEMNVSTLELGDSALYLCASRRTSGGGANVLTFGAGSRLTVL.

The rearrangement joins TRBV2 to TRBJ2-2; TRBD1 matches 8 bases. This CDR3 region has 14 residues. CDR1 is SNHLY and CDR2 is FYNNEI in the germline V gene. J gave up 6 bases and V 7 bases, and 7 bases lay outside the gene matches. CDR3: CASIYDRGAGELFF. The CDR3 DNA reads TGTGCCAGCATATATGACAGGGGCGCCGGGGAGCTGTTTTTT.

CDR3 sequence (DNA): TGCAGTGCTCATTACGGGGAGACCCAGTACTTC. Protein product: CSAHYGETQYF. The chain joins TRBV20-1 to TRBJ2-5, with D hard to call. Germline assignment: CDR1 DFQATT and CDR2 SNEGSKA (reference sequence). Trimming took off 5 bases at V and 5 bases at J, with 9 bases between the two ends. This CDR3 comprises 11 residues.

This chain links TRBV5-4 with TRBJ1-4; 10 bases fit TRBD1. This CDR3 spans 15 amino acids. Trimming at V came to 5 bases and at J to 6 bases, leaving 7 bases not matched to a gene. The germline V gene has CDR1 SGHNT and CDR2 YYREEE (reference sequence). The CDR3 DNA sequence: TGTGCCAGCAGAGACTCCGGGACAGGGGATGAAAAACTGTTTTTT. It is translated as CASRDSGTGDEKLFF. Full variable domain (rest looked up from reference TRBV5-4 and TRBJ1-4): ETGVTQSPTHLIKTRGQQVTLRCSSQSGHNTVSWYQQALGQGPQFIFQYYREEENGRGNFPPRFSGLQFPNYSSELNVNALELDDSALYLCASRDSGTGDEKLFFGSGTQLSVL.

V and J are TRBV7-3 and TRBJ2-7, with D perhaps matching TRBD2 (6 bases). The germline gives CDR1 SGHTA, CDR2 FQGTGA. The V and J ends lost 5 bases and 3 bases respectively, with 20 bases between them. CDR3 length: 16 residues. The CDR3 coding sequence is TGTGCCAGCAGCGCCATGGGAGGCCGCGAAAGCTACGAGCAGTACTTC. As protein: CASSAMGGRESYEQYF.

The J gene is TRBJ1-3, the V gene TRBV2; D ambiguous. Germline-derived CDR1 and CDR2 are SNHLY and FYNNEI. The CDR3 totals 14 residues. Between the trimmed V and J ends, which lost 1 base and 3 bases, there was a span of 7 bases. The CDR3 DNA is TGTGCCAGCAGTGAAGGGCTTGGTGGAAACACCATATATTTT. Its protein is CASSEGLGGNTIYF.

V is TRBV2 and J is TRBJ1-2, with D possibly matching TRBD1 (5 bases). Germline V gene lookup returns CDR1 SNHLY and CDR2 FYNNEI. V was cut by 9 bases and J by 3 bases, with 11 bases left in between. The CDR3 contains 12 residues. The CDR3, as DNA: TGTGCCAGTGGAGGGGAGTACTATGGCTACACCTTC. This codes for CASGGEYYGYTF. Supplemented by reference TRBV2 and TRBJ1-2, the full variable domain reads EPEVTQTPSHQVTQMGQEVILRCVPISNHLYFYWYRQILGQKVEFLVSFYNNEISEKSEIFDDQFSVERPDGSNFTLKIRSTKLEDSAMYFCASGGEYYGYTFGSGTRLTVV.

The CDR3 loop reads CASSQVVVGVVRRGYTF. In DNA form, the CDR3 reads TGCGCCAGCAGCCAAGTAGTAGTCGGAGTCGTTCGTCGTGGCTACACCTTC. This chain joins TRBV4-1 and TRBJ1-2; the D is unclear. Trimming removed 1 base from V and 7 bases from J, with 22 bases in between. This CDR3 contains 17 residues. Germline V CDR1 and CDR2: MGHRA, YSYEKL.

The chain employs TRBV9 and TRBJ1-2; D gene unclear. This CDR3 is 15 amino acids long. Germline CDR1 SGDLS, CDR2 YYNGEE. The ends were cut back, 0 bases at V and 2 bases at J, with 11 bases in the middle. The CDR3 sequence: CASSVETASNYGYTF. The CDR3 DNA sequence: TGTGCCAGCAGCGTAGAAACAGCAAGCAACTATGGCTACACCTTC.

The rearrangement uses TRBV5-1 and TRBJ2-7; 8 nucleotides align to TRBD2. CDR1 SGHRS and CDR2 YFSETQ come from the germline V gene. The CDR3 is 15 amino acids. V was clipped by 4 bases and J by 3 bases; unmatched bases: 9. As DNA, the CDR3 is TGCGCCAGCAGCCCTTCGACTAGCGCATTCTACGAGCAGTACTTC. Its protein product is CASSPSTSAFYEQYF.

The rearrangement links TRBV7-8 to TRBJ1-1; tentative D call: TRBD1 (5 bases). Per the germline V gene, CDR1 is SGHVS and CDR2 is FQNEAQ. Trimming stripped 5 bases from V and 4 bases from J, with 17 bases between. The CDR3 extends over 15 amino acids. The CDR3 region is CASSPLRVLRTEAFF. DNA for the CDR3: TGTGCCAGCAGCCCGCTCAGGGTTTTGCGCACTGAAGCTTTCTTT.

The chain recombines TRBV5-1 with TRBJ2-3; 10 bases align to TRBD2. The J segment lost 1 base and the V segment lost 6 bases, leaving 5 bases of the junction unmatched. This CDR3 is 15 amino acids long. In germline, CDR1 is SGHRS, CDR2 YFSETQ. This CDR3 is CASNSGLAGTDTQYF. The CDR3 DNA reads TGCGCCAGCAACTCCGGACTAGCGGGCACAGATACGCAGTATTTT.

A single count supports this clone. The rearrangement joins TRBV6-5 to TRBJ2-7, with TRBD1 matching 12 bases. V lost 2 bases and J lost 5; bases outside the gene matches: 1. The CDR3 covers 14 residues. The germline V gene has CDR1 MNHEY and CDR2 SVGAGI. CDR3 sequence (DNA): TGTGCCAGCAGTTACGGGACAGGGGGCAACGAGCAGTACTTC. Its protein is CASSYGTGGNEQYF.

The V call is TRBV5-6, the J call TRBJ1-2, with D unresolved. Looked up from germline, CDR1 is SGHDT and CDR2 is YYEEEE. The length of the CDR3 is 15 residues. Trimming stripped 3 bases from V and 4 bases from J, with 16 bases between. This chain's CDR3 is CASSSLTLEGYGYTF. The CDR3 DNA reads TGTGCCAGCAGCTCCCTGACCCTGGAGGGCTATGGCTACACCTTC.